One sample yielded the 6 T cell receptor beta chains listed below, sequenced in a study of shared clonotypes between healthy human individuals. The assay was immunoSEQ multiplex PCR, and TCRdb's table has in-frame clones only and misses some. The sample shows a few hundred thousand clones, approximately 97% of them seen only once. What was sequenced was naive CD4+ T cells sorted from blood. The subset here: CD45RA+ positively selected. Source of these receptors: a woman in her twenties or thirties in good health.

The gene calls are TRBV28 and TRBJ2-2; 7 bases line up with TRBD2. The CDR3 spans 15 residues. V was clipped by 8 bases and J by 4 bases; unmatched bases: 10. CDR1 MDHEN and CDR2 SYDVKM come from the germline V gene. The CDR3 is CASDRTSVGTGELFF. The CDR3 DNA sequence: TGTGCCAGCGATAGGACTAGTGTTGGCACCGGGGAGCTGTTTTTT.

The J gene is TRBJ2-5, the V gene TRBV2; perhaps TRBD2 as D (5 bases). V was clipped by 5 bases and J by 5 bases, with 12 bases between them. This CDR3 has 13 residues. Per germline, CDR1 SNHLY and CDR2 FYNNEI. For the CDR3, the DNA is TGTGCCAGCAGTTTAAGGGAGTGGGAGACCCAGTACTTC. It translates to CASSLREWETQYF.

The CDR3 sequence is CASSGSGKTQYF. In DNA form, the CDR3 reads TGTGCCAGTAGTGGGTCCGGCAAAACGCAGTATTTT. V gene TRBV19 combines with J gene TRBJ2-3; D not certain. V was pared by 5 bases and J by 9 bases, with 12 bases between. This CDR3 has 12 amino acids. Germline V gene data show CDR1 as LNHDA and CDR2 as SQIVND (reference sequence).

This sequence joins TRBV6-1 and TRBJ2-7; D tentatively fits TRBD1 or TRBD2 (6 bases each). Germline V gives CDR1 MNHNS, CDR2 SASEGT. The V gene lost 0 bases and the J gene lost 13 bases, with 16 bases spanning the gap. This CDR3 comprises 13 residues. The CDR3 sequence is CASSEALLGGQYF. CDR3 coding DNA: TGTGCCAGCAGTGAAGCCCTTCTCGGGGGCCAATACTTC.

This chain connects TRBV6-1 to TRBJ2-3, with 7 bases fitting TRBD2. V lost 0 bases, J lost 2 bases, and 8 bases stayed unmatched. Germline values: CDR1 MNHNS, CDR2 SASEGT. This CDR3 spans 17 amino acids. This chain's CDR3 is CASSEAVIAGFTDTQYF. The CDR3 DNA follows: TGTGCCAGCAGTGAAGCGGTAATAGCGGGCTTCACAGATACGCAGTATTTT.

The V and J genes are TRBV18 and TRBJ2-7; the match to TRBD1 covers 9 bases. The V and J ends lost 3 bases and 7 bases, in that order; junction bases with no gene match: 7. CDR1 and CDR2 from the germline V gene are KGHSH and LQKENI. CDR3 length: 14 amino acids. CDR3 sequence reads: CASSPVQGAGEQYF. The DNA for the CDR3 is TGTGCCAGCTCACCCGTACAGGGGGCGGGAGAGCAGTACTTC.